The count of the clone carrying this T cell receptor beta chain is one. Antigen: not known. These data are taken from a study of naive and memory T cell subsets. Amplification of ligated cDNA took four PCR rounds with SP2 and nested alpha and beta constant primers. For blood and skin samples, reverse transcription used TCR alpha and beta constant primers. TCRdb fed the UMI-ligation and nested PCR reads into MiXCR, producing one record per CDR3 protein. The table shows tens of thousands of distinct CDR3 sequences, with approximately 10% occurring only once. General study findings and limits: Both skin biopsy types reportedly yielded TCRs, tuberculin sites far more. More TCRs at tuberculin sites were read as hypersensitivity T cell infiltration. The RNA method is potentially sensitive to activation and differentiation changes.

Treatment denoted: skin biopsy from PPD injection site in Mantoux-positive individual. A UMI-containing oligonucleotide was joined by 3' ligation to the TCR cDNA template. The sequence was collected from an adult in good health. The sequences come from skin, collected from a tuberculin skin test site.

The DNA of the CDR3 is TGCAGTGCTAGAGATCAGGGAAGGGGGCGCGAAAAACTGTTTTTT. Translated: CSARDQGRGREKLFF. The chain uses TRBV20-1 and TRBJ1-4, with TRBD1 matching over 7 bases. Per germline, CDR1 DFQATT and CDR2 SNEGSKA (reference sequence). This CDR3 has 15 residues. J lost 8 bases, V lost 0 bases, and 9 bases had no gene match.